One T cell receptor gamma chain is described in this entry. Its antigen remains unknown. Possible read error: a much larger clone is one base away. Different DNA sequences within this sample yield the same CDR3. This sample is drawn from a study of Vδ1+ human thymocytes. General study points: Highly polyclonal TRG and TRD repertoires with Gaussian CDR3 length distributions appeared in thymus. Many TRG clonotypes were shared between donors; TRD repertoires were essentially private. Unlike peripheral blood Vdelta1+ controls, thymic delta-chain sequences included around 21% Vdelta2 and few Vdelta3.

The CDR3 runs 14 residues. The V gene end was trimmed by 0 bases and the J gene end by 5 bases; junction bases not matched to a gene: 7. Germline V gives CDR1 EGSNGY, CDR2 YDSYNSKV. RNA was extracted from the cells and then reverse transcribed. CDR3 amplicons came from multiplex PCR with pooled V-gene forward and constant-region reverse primers. TCRdb re-processed the multiplex PCR reads using CATT. The sample lists about 36,000 gamma-chain clones; 20% to 25% were seen once. The V call is TRGV2, the J call TRGJ1 or TRGJ2. The specimen sequenced was Vdelta1+ gamma-delta thymocytes from the thymus. Subset here: FACS-sorted CD3+ TCRalphabeta- TCRVdelta1+ TCRVdelta2- thymocytes. The origin of this receptor is a girl less than two years old who had congenital heart surgery. CDR3 in amino acids: CATWDGPGNYKKLF. The DNA for the CDR3 is TGTGCCACCTGGGACGGGCCGGGAAATTATAAGAAACTCTTT.